A single T cell receptor beta chain is shown here with its context. The antigen is unknown. Clones were sequenced by immunoSEQ multiplex PCR, and TCRdb holds only the in-frame ones, with some missing. The top ten hold 1.2% of the sample, which has some 340,000 clones, about nine tenths seen once. The sample comes from a study of cytomegalovirus exposure and HLA in healthy donors. Whole-study results and caveats: In the 120 validation repertoires, just under 95% of cluster scores exceeded 0, per a later analysis. In vitro work confirmed that a few CMV-associated chains recognize CMV antigens.

Germline V gene lookup returns CDR1 MNHNS and CDR2 SASEGT. V lost 1 base, J lost 8 bases, and 7 bases stayed unmatched. This CDR3 region has 15 residues. V gene TRBV6-1 combines with J gene TRBJ1-2; 10 bases are shared with TRBD1. The TCR comes from a woman aged 30 to 39 in good health and CMV-seropositive. Sequenced: PBMCs. The CDR3 region has the DNA TGTGCCAGCAGTGAAGGGACAGGGGGTTTTTTCGGCTACACCTTC. Residues: CASSEGTGGFFGYTF.